This TCR beta chain was recovered during a study of regulatory dendritic cells for organ transplantation. Overall study: Monocytes received vitamin D3 on days 0 and 4, IL-10 on day 4. General observations from the study: Considerable individual heterogeneity was seen in alloreactive memory CD8+ T cells.

Turning to this clone: The antigen remains unidentified. At the DNA level, this CDR3 is encoded by other sequences in the same sample as well.

The table came from immunoSEQ multiplex PCR; TCRdb's copy has only in-frame clones and leaves some out. The sample records roughly 20,000 clones, approximately 83% being singletons. The CDR3 extends over 14 amino acids. CDR1 and CDR2 (germline): MGHRA, YSYEKL. The germline V and J ends were trimmed by 2 bases and 0 bases, with 5 bases remaining between them. Sorted T cells were CFSE-labeled and cultured roughly five days with allogeneic regulatory or mature dendritic cells at 1:10. CD4+ or CD8+ T cells were sorted as naive CD45RA+ or memory CD45RO+. The origin of this receptor is a human donor in good health. Sequenced sample: naive CD4+ T cells from blood cultured with dendritic cells. Documented subset: CD45RA+ naive T cells. The chain has TRBV4-1 and TRBJ2-4; no firm D call. DNA for the CDR3: TGCGCCAGCAGCCAACCGACAGCCAAAAACATTCAGTACTTC. Amino acids: CASSQPTAKNIQYF.